A single sample gave rise to the 23 T cell receptor beta chains below, sequenced in a study of Graves' ophthalmopathy and Graves' hyperthyroidism. Amplified material comprised TCR beta CDR3 regions derived from RNA transcripts. An opening RT-PCR round employed HTBI primers and preceded a second-round multiplex PCR. Using its own MiXCR run on the multiplex PCR reads, TCRdb lists one record per CDR3 protein. The sample carries more than 45,000 distinct CDR3 sequences, roughly 52% recorded once. Sequenced sample: peripheral blood. The receptors derive from an adult man with Graves' ophthalmopathy.

A remark on this clonotype: A read error may produce the germline difference seen at one junction end. J is TRBJ2-3 and V is TRBV5-1, with 8 bases lining up with TRBD1. The CDR3 is 15 residues long. The V gene's germline CDR1 is SGHRS and CDR2 YFSETQ. The CDR3 DNA is TGCGCCAGCGGAACCTCAGGGGGCATGACAGATACTCAGTATTTT. Its protein product is CASGTSGGMTDTQYF.

In its sample, this clonotype was seen many times. V and J are TRBV5-1 and TRBJ2-3; D remains ambiguous. Per germline, CDR1 SGHRS and CDR2 YFSETQ. V lost 3 bases, J lost 6 bases, and 20 bases lay in between. The CDR3 spans 16 residues. The CDR3 spells CASSYASGRQYDTQYF. For the CDR3, the DNA is TGCGCCAGCAGCTATGCCTCTGGGCGGCAATACGATACGCAGTATTTT.

The J gene is TRBJ1-5, the V gene TRBV25-1; D unclear. The CDR3 totals 16 residues. Trimming took 3 bases from V and 0 from J, leaving 12 bases between them. Germline values: CDR1 MGHDK, CDR2 SYGVNS. CDR3: CASSDAGPYSNQPQHF. CDR3 nucleotides: TGTGCCAGCAGTGACGCCGGGCCGTATAGCAATCAGCCCCAGCATTTT.

The V gene is TRBV9, the J gene TRBJ2-1, with 7 bases that match TRBD1. Trimming cost V 0 bases and J 9 bases; bases outside gene matches: 3. This CDR3 region has 13 residues. Germline lookup yields CDR1 SGDLS and CDR2 YYNGEE. The CDR3 is CASSVETGIEQFF. In DNA form, the CDR3 reads TGTGCCAGCAGCGTAGAGACAGGGATTGAGCAGTTCTTC.

J is TRBJ1-5 and V is TRBV10-2, with no clear D. The V gene's germline CDR1 is WSHSY and CDR2 SAAADI. V was shortened by 0 bases and J by 4 bases, with 7 bases between the two germline ends. The CDR3 extends over 14 amino acids. The CDR3 DNA is TGCGCCAGCAGTGAGTCTCCTCTAAATCAGCCCCAGCATTTT. Protein sequence: CASSESPLNQPQHF.

This clonotype has a count of ten or more. This chain uses TRBV27 with TRBJ1-6, with TRBD1 matching 11 bases. This CDR3 has 18 residues. The V gene's germline CDR1 is MNHEY and CDR2 SMNVEV (reference sequence). Germline trimming cut 2 bases from V and 0 bases from J; bases unmatched to any gene: 3. This CDR3 reads CASSLDGTGGSYNSPLHF. In DNA form, the CDR3 reads TGTGCCAGCAGTTTAGACGGGACAGGGGGCTCCTATAATTCACCCCTCCACTTT.

This chain connects TRBV5-4 to TRBJ2-6; D call uncertain. CDR1 and CDR2 (germline): SGHNT, YYREEE (reference sequence). Trimming stripped 3 bases from V and 0 bases from J, with 7 bases between. This CDR3 is built from 15 residues. The CDR3: CASSYSSSGANVLTF. In DNA, the CDR3 is TGTGCCAGCAGCTACAGCTCCTCTGGGGCCAACGTCCTGACTTTC. The full variable domain, with the rest looked up from reference TRBV5-4 and TRBJ2-6, is ETGVTQSPTHLIKTRGQQVTLRCSSQSGHNTVSWYQQALGQGPQFIFQYYREEENGRGNFPPRFSGLQFPNYSSELNVNALELDDSALYLCASSYSSSGANVLTFGAGSRLTVL.

Concerning this clonotype: The CDR3 end shows no conserved phenylalanine or tryptophan, and so a read error is likely. V is TRBV7-9 and J is TRBJ2-5; 9 bases map to TRBD1. CDR3 size: 15 residues. Germline CDR1 is SEHNR and CDR2 is FQNEAQ (reference sequence). CDR3 sequence reads: CSSSLEGQGGETQYC. The CDR3, as DNA: TGTTCCAGCAGCTTAGAGGGACAGGGAGGTGAGACCCAGTACTGC.

This clonotype is medium-sized. The gene calls are TRBV2 and TRBJ2-7; D unresolved. From germline, CDR1 is SNHLY and CDR2 FYNNEI. The CDR3 is made up of 12 amino acids. Trimming shortened V by 6 bases and J by 4 bases, and 10 bases separated the two germline ends. CDR3 DNA sequence: TGTGCCAGCAGGGACCGTCTTTACGAGCAGTACTTC. Protein: CASRDRLYEQYF.

This clonotype was found a few times. The chain recombines TRBV24-1 with TRBJ1-5, with TRBD1 matching over 7 bases. The J segment lost 7 bases and the V segment lost 4 bases, leaving 6 bases of the junction unmatched. Germline V gene lookup returns CDR1 KGHDR and CDR2 SFDVKD. The CDR3 totals 14 residues. The CDR3, as DNA: TGTGCCACCAGTGAAGGAGGGGGCGGACAGCCCCAGCATTTT. This translates into CATSEGGGGQPQHF.

By share, this clonotype counts as medium-sized. This sequence joins TRBV2 and TRBJ2-7; D remains unclear. This CDR3 has 10 residues. The ends were cut back, 10 bases at V and 2 bases at J, with 6 bases in the middle. Germline loops: CDR1 SNHLY, CDR2 FYNNEI. DNA of the CDR3: TGTGCCACTTCAACCTACGAGCAGTACTTC. Its translation is CATSTYEQYF. The full variable domain, completed using reference TRBV2 and TRBJ2-7, is EPEVTQTPSHQVTQMGQEVILRCVPISNHLYFYWYRQILGQKVEFLVSFYNNEISEKSEIFDDQFSVERPDGSNFTLKIRSTKLEDSAMYFCATSTYEQYFGPGTRLTVT.

This clonotype was observed many times. This chain links TRBV13 with TRBJ2-1; a weak D match, TRBD1 (5 bases). The CDR3 is 14 residues long. Germline V gene lookup returns CDR1 PRHDT and CDR2 FYEKMQ (reference sequence). Trimming took off 4 bases at V and 5 bases at J, with 12 bases between the two ends. The CDR3 reads CASSWKGSNNEQFF. The CDR3 region has the DNA TGTGCCAGCAGCTGGAAGGGGTCCAACAATGAGCAGTTCTTC.

Ten or more counts support this clonotype. The gene calls are TRBV20-1 and TRBJ2-1, with 9 positions matching TRBD2. Per germline, CDR1 DFQATT and CDR2 SNEGSKA (reference sequence). CDR3 length: 16 residues. Germline trimming cut 2 bases from V and 3 bases from J; bases unmatched to any gene: 8. The CDR3 coding sequence is TGCAGTGCTAGAACTAGCGGGTGGTCGTTCTACAATGAGCAGTTCTTC. Translated, it gives CSARTSGWSFYNEQFF.

The rearrangement uses TRBV20-1 and TRBJ1-5; TRBD1 agrees at 7 bases. V was pared by 1 base and J by 4 bases, with 10 bases of the junction left unmatched. The CDR3 is made up of 16 amino acids. CDR1 and CDR2 (germline): DFQATT, SNEGSKA (reference sequence). CDR3 residues: CSARGGQVGLNQPQHF. CDR3 coding DNA: TGCAGTGCTAGAGGAGGACAGGTCGGTTTGAATCAGCCCCAGCATTTT.

This chain links TRBV24-1 with TRBJ2-1; TRBD2 aligns across 8 bases. The germline V gene encodes CDR1 KGHDR and CDR2 SFDVKD. V was pared by 6 bases and J by 5 bases, with 5 bases of the junction left unmatched. This CDR3 spans 14 amino acids. The DNA of the CDR3 is TGTGCCACCAGTAACGGGGGGGCCAACAATGAGCAGTTCTTC. Amino acid sequence: CATSNGGANNEQFF.

The CDR3 spells CSASLTSGRAFEQYF. CDR3 coding DNA: TGCAGTGCTAGCTTGACTAGCGGGAGGGCCTTCGAGCAGTACTTC. The gene calls are TRBV20-1 and TRBJ2-7; 14 positions agree with TRBD2. V shed 3 bases and J 6 bases; nucleotides not matched to a gene: 7. The length of the CDR3 is 15 residues. CDR1 and CDR2 (germline): DFQATT, SNEGSKA (reference sequence).

This clonotype occurred many times. This clone may be a read error of a much larger clone one base away. The CDR3, as DNA: TGTGCCAGCAGTTTAGGGATCCGAGAGCAGTTCTTC. It codes for CASSLGIREQFF. This rearrangement joins TRBV12-3 or TRBV12-4 to TRBJ2-1; D gene ambiguous. The CDR3 sequence is 12 residues long. The V gene lost 1 base and the J gene lost 10 bases, with 8 bases spanning the gap.

Concerning this clonotype itself: A much bigger clone sits one base away, suggesting this may be a read error. No conserved phenylalanine or tryptophan ends this CDR3, so it is likely a read error. The gene calls are TRBV27 and TRBJ2-2; 8 bases line up with TRBD2. The CDR3 extends over 14 amino acids. CDR1 and CDR2 from the germline V gene are MNHEY and SMNVEV (reference sequence). V lost 2 bases and J lost 5; bases outside the gene matches: 1. DNA for the CDR3: TGTGCCAGCAGTTTAGCTAGCGGGACCGGGGAGCTGTTTCTT. This codes for CASSLASGTGELFL.

This clonotype was seen repeatedly, ten times or more. This chain uses TRBV4-1 with TRBJ2-7, with a weak D call TRBD2 (7 bases). Germline-derived CDR1 and CDR2 are MGHRA and YSYEKL. Trimming pared 5 bases from V and 6 bases from J, leaving 17 bases between. The CDR3 extends over 14 amino acids. CDR3 bases: TGCGCCAGCAGCACCCCGCGGGGAGGGGGCGAGCAGTACTTC. This sequence encodes CASSTPRGGGEQYF.

Only one count was recorded for this clonotype. This chain links TRBV12-3 or TRBV12-4 with TRBJ1-2; D gene uncertain. The CDR3 loop spans 12 amino acids. Trimming took off 0 bases at V and 7 bases at J, with 6 bases between the two ends. This chain's CDR3 is CASSLAGFGYTF. The CDR3 DNA follows: TGTGCCAGCAGTTTAGCAGGGTTTGGCTACACCTTC.

This clonotype occurred many times. The chain recombines TRBV11-2 with TRBJ2-1; TRBD2 matches at 9 bases. CDR3 length: 15 residues. The germline V gene encodes CDR1 SGHAT and CDR2 FQNNGV. The J segment lost 1 base and the V segment lost 5 bases, leaving 3 bases of the junction unmatched. In nucleotides, the CDR3 is TGTGCCAGCAGCCTTAGCGGGGGATCCTACAATGAGCAGTTCTTC. It is translated as CASSLSGGSYNEQFF.

This clonotype was counted ten times or more. The V call is TRBV6-4, the J call TRBJ1-1, with 8 bases fitting TRBD1. CDR1 MRHNA and CDR2 SNTAGT come from the germline V gene. The length of the CDR3 is 14 residues. Unmatched junction bases numbered 10, after V lost 2 bases and J lost 11 bases. CDR3 amino acids: CASSDTDRGRDAFF. CDR3 bases: TGTGCCAGCAGTGACACCGACAGGGGAAGAGACGCTTTCTTT.

This clonotype was recorded many times. The genes are TRBV6-1 and TRBJ1-2; TRBD1 might be the D (5 bases). CDR1 and CDR2 (germline): MNHNS, SASEGT. This CDR3 has 13 residues. V was trimmed by 4 bases and J by 5 bases, leaving 11 bases between them. This CDR3 reads CASSVRDGYGYTF. The CDR3 DNA follows: TGTGCCAGCAGTGTCCGGGACGGTTATGGCTACACCTTC.